Sequencing of this TCR beta chain was carried out in a study of blood T cell repertoires in COVID-19. Overall study: Collection of acute and convalescent COVID-19 samples took place in the United States, Italy and Spain.

Clinical history reported by participants formed the basis on which cohorts were assigned. Profiled with immunoSEQ multiplex PCR; TCRdb holds only in-frame clones, not every one. The sample has some 180,000 clones, roughly 82% seen once. V lost 5 bases, J lost 7 bases, and 12 bases lay in between. This CDR3 region has 13 residues. Germline V gene data show CDR1 as KGHSH and CDR2 as LQKENI. Sequenced input: PBMCs or T cells enriched from blood (not recorded which). The source is a woman aged 60 to 75 with acute COVID-19. The rearrangement joins TRBV18 to TRBJ1-5; D remains unclear. CDR3 region: CASSGEIAQPQHF. The CDR3 nucleotides are TGTGCCAGCTCAGGGGAGATAGCGCAGCCCCAGCATTTT.